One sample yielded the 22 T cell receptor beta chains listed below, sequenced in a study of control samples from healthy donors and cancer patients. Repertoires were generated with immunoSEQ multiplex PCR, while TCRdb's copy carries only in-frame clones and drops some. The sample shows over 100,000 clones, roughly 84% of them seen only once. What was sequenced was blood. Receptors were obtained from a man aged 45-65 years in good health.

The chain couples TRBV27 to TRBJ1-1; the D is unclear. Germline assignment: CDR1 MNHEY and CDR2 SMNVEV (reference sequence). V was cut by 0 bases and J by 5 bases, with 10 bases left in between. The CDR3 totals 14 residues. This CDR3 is CASSLSRVGTEAFF. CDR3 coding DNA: TGTGCCAGCAGTTTATCTAGGGTGGGAACTGAAGCTTTCTTT.

This CDR3 is CASGSGGRDTQYF. The DNA of the CDR3 is TGCGCCAGCGGATCAGGGGGCAGGGATACGCAGTATTTT. This chain joins TRBV10-1 and TRBJ2-3, with TRBD1 matching over 8 bases. J was trimmed by 6 bases and V by 8 bases; bases with no gene match: 7. Germline values: CDR1 WNHNN, CDR2 SYGVQD (reference sequence). This CDR3 comprises 13 residues.

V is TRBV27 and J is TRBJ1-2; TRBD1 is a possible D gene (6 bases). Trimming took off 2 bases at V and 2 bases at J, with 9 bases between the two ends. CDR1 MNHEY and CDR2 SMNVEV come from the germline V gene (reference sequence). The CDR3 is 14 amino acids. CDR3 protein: CASSLKGGNYGYTF. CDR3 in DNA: TGTGCCAGCAGTTTAAAGGGGGGGAACTATGGCTACACCTTC.

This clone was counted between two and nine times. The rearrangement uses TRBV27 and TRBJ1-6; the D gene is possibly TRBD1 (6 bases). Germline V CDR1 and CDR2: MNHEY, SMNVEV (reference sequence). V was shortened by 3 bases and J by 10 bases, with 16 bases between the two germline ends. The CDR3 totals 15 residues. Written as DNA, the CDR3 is TGTGCCAGCAGTTTCTTTACAGGGTTTGGGTCACCCCTCCACTTT. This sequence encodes CASSFFTGFGSPLHF.

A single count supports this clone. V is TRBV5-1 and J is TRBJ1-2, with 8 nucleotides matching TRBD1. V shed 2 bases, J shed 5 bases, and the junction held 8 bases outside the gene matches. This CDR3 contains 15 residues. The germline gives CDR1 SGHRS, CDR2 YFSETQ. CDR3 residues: CASSFLTGGSYGYTF. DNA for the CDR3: TGCGCCAGCAGCTTTTTAACAGGGGGATCGTATGGCTACACCTTC.

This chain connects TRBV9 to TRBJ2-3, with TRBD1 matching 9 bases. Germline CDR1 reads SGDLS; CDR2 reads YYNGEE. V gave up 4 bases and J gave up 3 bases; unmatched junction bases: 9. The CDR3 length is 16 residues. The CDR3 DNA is TGTGCCAGCAGCTTGCGGACAGGGGAGATAACAGATACGCAGTATTTT. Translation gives CASSLRTGEITDTQYF.

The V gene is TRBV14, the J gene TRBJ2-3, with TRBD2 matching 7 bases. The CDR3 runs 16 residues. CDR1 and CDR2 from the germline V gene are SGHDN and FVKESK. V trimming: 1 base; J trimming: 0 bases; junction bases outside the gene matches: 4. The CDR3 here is CASSQGSSGSTDTQYF. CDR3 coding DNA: TGTGCCAGCAGCCAAGGATCTAGCGGTAGCACAGATACGCAGTATTTT.

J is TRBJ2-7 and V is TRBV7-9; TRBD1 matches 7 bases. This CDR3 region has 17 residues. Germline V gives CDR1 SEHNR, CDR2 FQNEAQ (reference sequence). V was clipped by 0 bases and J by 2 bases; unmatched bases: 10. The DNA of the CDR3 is TGTGCCAGCAGCTTAGCCGGAACAGGGGCCGGCACCTACGAGCAGTACTTC. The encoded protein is CASSLAGTGAGTYEQYF.

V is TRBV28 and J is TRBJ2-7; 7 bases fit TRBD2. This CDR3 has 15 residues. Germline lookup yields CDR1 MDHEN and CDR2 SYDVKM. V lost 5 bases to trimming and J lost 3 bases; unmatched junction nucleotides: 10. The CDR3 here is CASSETRDYNYEQYF. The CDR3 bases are TGTGCCAGCAGTGAAACCCGGGACTATAACTACGAGCAGTACTTC.

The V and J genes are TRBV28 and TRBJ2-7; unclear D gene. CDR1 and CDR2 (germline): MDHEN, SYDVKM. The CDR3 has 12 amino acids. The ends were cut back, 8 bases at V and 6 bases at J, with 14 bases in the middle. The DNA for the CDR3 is TGTGCCAGCGGCCCGGTGGGCCTCGAGCAGTACTTC. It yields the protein CASGPVGLEQYF.

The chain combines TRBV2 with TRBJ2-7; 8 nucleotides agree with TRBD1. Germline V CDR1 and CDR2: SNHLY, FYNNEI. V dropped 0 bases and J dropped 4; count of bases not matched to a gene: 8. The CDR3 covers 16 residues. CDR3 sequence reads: CASSEAGRQGRYEQYF. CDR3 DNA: TGTGCCAGCAGTGAAGCAGGGCGACAGGGGAGATACGAGCAGTACTTC.

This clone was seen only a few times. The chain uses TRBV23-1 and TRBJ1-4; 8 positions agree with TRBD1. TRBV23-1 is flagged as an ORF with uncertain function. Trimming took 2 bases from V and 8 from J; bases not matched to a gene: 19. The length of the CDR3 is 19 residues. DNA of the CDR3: TGCGCCAGCAGTCAAGACAGGGGCAGCCTCCCCGCAGGTTGGGAAAAACTGTTTTTT. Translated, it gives CASSQDRGSLPAGWEKLFF.

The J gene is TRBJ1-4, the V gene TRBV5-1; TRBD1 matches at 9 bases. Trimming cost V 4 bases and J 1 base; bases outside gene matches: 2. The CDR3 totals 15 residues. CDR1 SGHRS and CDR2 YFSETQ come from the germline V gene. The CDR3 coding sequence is TGCGCCAGCAGCGGGGGACAGGGAACTAATGAAAAACTGTTTTTT. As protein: CASSGGQGTNEKLFF.

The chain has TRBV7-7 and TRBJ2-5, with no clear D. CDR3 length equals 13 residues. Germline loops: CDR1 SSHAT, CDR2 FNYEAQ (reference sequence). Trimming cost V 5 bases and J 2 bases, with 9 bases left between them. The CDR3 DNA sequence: TGTGCCAGCAGCCGGGCCATACAAGAGACCCAGTACTTC. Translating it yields CASSRAIQETQYF.

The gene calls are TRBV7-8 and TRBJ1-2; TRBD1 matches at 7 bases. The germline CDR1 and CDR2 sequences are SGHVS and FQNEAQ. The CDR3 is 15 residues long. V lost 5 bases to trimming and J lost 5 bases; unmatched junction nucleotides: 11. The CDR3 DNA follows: TGTGCCAGCAGCGCCAATTCGGGACAGCCTTATGGCTACACCTTC. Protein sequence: CASSANSGQPYGYTF.

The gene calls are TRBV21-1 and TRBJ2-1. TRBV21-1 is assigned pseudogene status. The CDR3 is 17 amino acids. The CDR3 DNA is TGTGCCAGCAGCAAAGTTGGGGGGCTTAGGGTACTCACTGAGCAGTTCTTC. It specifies CASSKVGGLRVLTEQFF.

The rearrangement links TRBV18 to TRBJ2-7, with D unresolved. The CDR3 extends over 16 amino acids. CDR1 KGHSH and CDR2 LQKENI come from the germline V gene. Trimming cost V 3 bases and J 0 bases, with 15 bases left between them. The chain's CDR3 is CASSPNLGSSSYEQYF. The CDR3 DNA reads TGTGCCAGCTCACCGAACTTAGGGTCAAGCTCCTACGAGCAGTACTTC.

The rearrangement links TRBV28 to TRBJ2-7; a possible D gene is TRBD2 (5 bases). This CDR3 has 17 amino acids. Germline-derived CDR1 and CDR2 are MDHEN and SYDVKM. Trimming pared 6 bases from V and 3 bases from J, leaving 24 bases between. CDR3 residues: CASRRPWGVARIYEQYF. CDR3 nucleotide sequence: TGTGCCAGCAGACGACCTTGGGGAGTAGCGCGAATCTACGAGCAGTACTTC.

CDR3 DNA sequence: TGTGCCAGCAGCGTAGAGGGAAGCACAGATACGCAGTATTTT. It yields the protein CASSVEGSTDTQYF. The gene calls are TRBV9 and TRBJ2-3; D not resolved. The V end lost 0 bases, the J end lost 0 bases, and 5 bases lay between the germline ends. CDR1 SGDLS and CDR2 YYNGEE come from the germline V gene. The CDR3 spans 14 residues.

The CDR3 spells CASRSPISGANVLTF. DNA for the CDR3: TGTGCCAGCAGGAGCCCCATCTCTGGGGCCAACGTCCTGACTTTC. The chain recombines TRBV7-3 with TRBJ2-6; D is ambiguous. The germline V and J ends were trimmed by 6 bases and 0 bases, with 9 bases remaining between them. This CDR3 is built from 15 residues. Germline values: CDR1 SGHTA, CDR2 FQGTGA.

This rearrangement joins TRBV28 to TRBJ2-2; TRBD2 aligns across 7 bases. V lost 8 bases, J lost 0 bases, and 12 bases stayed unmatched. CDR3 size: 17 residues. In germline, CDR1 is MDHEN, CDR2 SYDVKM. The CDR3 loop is CASQSSLGGANTGELFF. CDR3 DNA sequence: TGTGCCAGCCAGAGCTCTTTGGGGGGGGCGAACACCGGGGAGCTGTTTTTT.

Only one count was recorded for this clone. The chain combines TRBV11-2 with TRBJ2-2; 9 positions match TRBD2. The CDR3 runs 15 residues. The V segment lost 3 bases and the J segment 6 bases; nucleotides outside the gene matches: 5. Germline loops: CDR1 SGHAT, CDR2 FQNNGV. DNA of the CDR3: TGTGCCAGCAGCTTGCGGCGGGGGGGCGCCGGGGAGCTGTTTTTT. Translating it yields CASSLRRGGAGELFF.